Included here is one T cell receptor beta chain sequence, with context. Its antigen is as yet unknown. This specimen belongs to a study of cytomegalovirus exposure and HLA in healthy donors. General study findings and limits: Among donors in an Asian-associated ancestry cluster, a later analysis reportedly found fewer N-insertions than the roughly 700-donor mean.

This CDR3 has 15 residues. V lost 4 bases and J lost 2; bases outside the gene matches: 2. Germline-derived CDR1 and CDR2 are SGHTA and FQGTGA. The PCR made use of 60 Vbeta and 13 Jbeta primers. Original processing notes: Tens of millions of unique TCR beta chains, roughly 11 million of them shared, were counted by a later analysis. Produced via immunoSEQ multiplex PCR; TCRdb's table is partial and in-frame only. V and J calls and clone size are copied from that table; D and trimming were computed from the DNA. Of 100,000 to 150,000 clones in the sample, about 79% are singletons; the top ten hold 1.5% to 2%.

The specimen sequenced was PBMCs. The TCR originated in a female donor in good health and CMV-seropositive. The rearrangement joins TRBV7-3 to TRBJ2-2, with 9 bases fitting TRBD1. DNA of the CDR3: TGTGCCAGCAGCTCCACAGGGGGCAACACCGGGGAGCTGTTTTTT. This translates into CASSSTGGNTGELFF.